The present TCR beta chain was sequenced within a study of shared clonotypes between healthy human individuals. CDR3 length: 14 amino acids. Trimming cost V 2 bases and J 5 bases, with 14 bases left between them. Germline assignment: CDR1 SGHRS and CDR2 YFSETQ. At deep level, the assay was performed. Original processing notes: Junction-only immunoSEQ sequences carried no quality scores, so filtering differed. TCRdb's copy holds only in-frame clones and misses some; the assay was immunoSEQ multiplex PCR. V and J calls and clone size are copied from that table; D and trimming were computed from the DNA. The sample has some 530,000 clones; around 73% are singletons.

V gene TRBV5-1 combines with J gene TRBJ2-7; no firm D call. Material: PBMCs. This clonotype was sampled from a woman between 35 and 50 years old in good health. Some clones in this sample may be carry-over from other donors' samples. In DNA, the CDR3 is TGCGCCAGCAGCTTAAGGAGAGAACGTAACGAGCAGTACTTC. Protein: CASSLRRERNEQYF.